The 4 T cell receptor beta chains below were found in one sample sequenced in a study of T cell repertoires in cytomegalovirus infection (dated by TCRdb to the late 2010s). For these receptors, no antigen is known. The listed sequencing device is Illumina HiSeq 1500. In-frame beta chains were kept once TCRdb had trimmed the public reads at Q25 with fastp and called clones with MiXCR. Rows with one shared CDR3 protein collapse into an entry with the most common genes and DNA. For this sample there are some 940,000 distinct CDR3 sequences; approximately 31% appear just once. The leading ten clones occupy roughly an eighth of the sample. The meaning of the sample's treatment or condition label: in vitro stimulation with specific CMV peptide epitopes to enrich CMV-specific T cells. The sample in question was cultured CD8+ T cells from PBMCs, obtained from culture after CMV antigen stimulation. The receptor set was obtained from a human donor in good health (CMV status not recorded). Some clones in this sample may be carry-over from other donors' samples.

CDR3 sequence: CASSPTFHRGRGGYTF. The CDR3 bases are TGTGCCAGCAGTCCTACCTTCCACAGGGGGCGGGGTGGCTACACCTTC. The rearrangement links TRBV27 to TRBJ1-2; 9 bases match TRBD1. CDR3 length: 16 residues. From germline, CDR1 is MNHEY and CDR2 SMNVEV (reference sequence). The V and J ends lost 5 bases and 7 bases, in that order; junction bases with no gene match: 14.

J is TRBJ1-5 and V is TRBV15; maybe TRBD1 (6 bases). CDR3 size: 19 residues. Trimming left V 0 bases short and J 6 bases short, with 24 bases between. Germline assignment: CDR1 LNHNV and CDR2 YYDKDF (reference sequence). CDR3 sequence (DNA): TGTGCCACCAGCAGAGATCTCGGGCAGGGGCGACCGTTAGGTCAGCCCCAGCATTTT. Translating it yields CATSRDLGQGRPLGQPQHF.

This sequence joins TRBV12-3 or TRBV12-4 and TRBJ2-1; tentatively, D is TRBD1 or TRBD2 (5 bases each). Trimming pared 3 bases from V and 7 bases from J, leaving 16 bases between. This CDR3 is 15 amino acids long. The CDR3 DNA follows: TGTGCCAGCAGTTTCGGTTCTGTGTGGGGGAATGAGCAGTTCTTC. Protein product: CASSFGSVWGNEQFF.

The V gene is TRBV5-6, the J gene TRBJ2-2, with D possibly being TRBD1 or TRBD2 (5 bases each). CDR3 length: 18 amino acids. The ends were cut back, 1 base at V and 0 bases at J, with 16 bases in the middle. Germline CDR1 is SGHDT and CDR2 is YYEEEE. CDR3 DNA: TGTGCCAGCAGCTTGTCATCCCCGGGACGAGCGAACACCGGGGAGCTGTTTTTT. It translates to CASSLSSPGRANTGELFF.